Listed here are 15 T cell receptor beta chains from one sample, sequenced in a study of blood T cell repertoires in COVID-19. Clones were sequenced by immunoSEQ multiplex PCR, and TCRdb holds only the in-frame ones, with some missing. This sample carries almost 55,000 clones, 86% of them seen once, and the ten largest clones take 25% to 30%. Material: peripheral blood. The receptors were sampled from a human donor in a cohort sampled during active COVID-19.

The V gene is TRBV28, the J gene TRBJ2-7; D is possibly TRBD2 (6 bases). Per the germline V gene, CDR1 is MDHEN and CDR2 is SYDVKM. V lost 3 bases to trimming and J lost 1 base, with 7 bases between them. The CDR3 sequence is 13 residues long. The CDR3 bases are TGTGCCAGCAGTTTGGAGGGTTCCTACGAGCAGTACTTC. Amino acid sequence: CASSLEGSYEQYF.

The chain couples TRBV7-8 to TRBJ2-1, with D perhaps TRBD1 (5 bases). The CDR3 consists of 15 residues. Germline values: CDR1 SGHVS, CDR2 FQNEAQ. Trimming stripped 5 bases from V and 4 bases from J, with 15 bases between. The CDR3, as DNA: TGTGCCAGCAGCCTAGAGTCAAGGGGTTACAATGAGCAGTTCTTC. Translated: CASSLESRGYNEQFF.

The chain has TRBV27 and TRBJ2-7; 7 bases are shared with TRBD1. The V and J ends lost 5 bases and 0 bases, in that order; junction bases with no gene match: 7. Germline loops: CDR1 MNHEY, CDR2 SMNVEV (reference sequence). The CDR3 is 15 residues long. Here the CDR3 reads CASSTQGTDSYEQYF. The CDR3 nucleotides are TGTGCCAGCAGTACCCAAGGGACAGACTCCTACGAGCAGTACTTC.

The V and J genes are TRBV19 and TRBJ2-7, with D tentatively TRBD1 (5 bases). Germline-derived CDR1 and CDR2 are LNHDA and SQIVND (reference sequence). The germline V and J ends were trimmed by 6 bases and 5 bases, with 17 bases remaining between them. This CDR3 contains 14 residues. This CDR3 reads CASSDRQVGHEQYF. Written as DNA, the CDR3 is TGTGCCAGTAGCGACAGACAAGTAGGCCACGAGCAGTACTTC.

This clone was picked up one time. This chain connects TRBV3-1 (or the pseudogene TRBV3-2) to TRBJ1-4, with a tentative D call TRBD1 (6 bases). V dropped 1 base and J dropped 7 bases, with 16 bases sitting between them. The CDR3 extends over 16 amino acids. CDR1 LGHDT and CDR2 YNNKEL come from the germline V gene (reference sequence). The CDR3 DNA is TGTGCCAGCAGCCAAGCGACAGGTCGAGGGGGTGAAAAACTGTTTTTT. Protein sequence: CASSQATGRGGEKLFF.

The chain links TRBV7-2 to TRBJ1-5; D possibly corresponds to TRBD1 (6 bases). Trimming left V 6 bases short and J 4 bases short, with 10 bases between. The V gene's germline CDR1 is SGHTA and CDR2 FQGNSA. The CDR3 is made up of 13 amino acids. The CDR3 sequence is CASSPDRNQPQHF. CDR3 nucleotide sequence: TGTGCCAGCAGTCCGGACAGAAATCAGCCCCAGCATTTT.

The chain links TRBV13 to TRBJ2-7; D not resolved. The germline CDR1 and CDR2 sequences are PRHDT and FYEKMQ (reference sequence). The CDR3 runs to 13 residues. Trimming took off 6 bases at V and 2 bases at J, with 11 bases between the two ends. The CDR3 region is CASSLDLAYEQYF. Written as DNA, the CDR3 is TGTGCCAGCAGTCTTGACTTAGCCTACGAGCAGTACTTC.

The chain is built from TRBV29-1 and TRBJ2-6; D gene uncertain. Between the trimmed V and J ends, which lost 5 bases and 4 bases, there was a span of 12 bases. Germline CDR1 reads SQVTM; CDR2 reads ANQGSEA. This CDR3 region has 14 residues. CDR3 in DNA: TGCAGCGTTAAGATGGTAACAGGGGCCAACGTCCTGACTTTC. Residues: CSVKMVTGANVLTF.

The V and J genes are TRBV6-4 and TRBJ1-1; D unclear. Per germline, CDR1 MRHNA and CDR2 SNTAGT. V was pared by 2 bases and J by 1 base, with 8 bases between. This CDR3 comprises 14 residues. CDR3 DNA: TGTGCCAGCAGTGACCGGGCGGGGAACACTGAAGCTTTCTTT. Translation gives CASSDRAGNTEAFF.

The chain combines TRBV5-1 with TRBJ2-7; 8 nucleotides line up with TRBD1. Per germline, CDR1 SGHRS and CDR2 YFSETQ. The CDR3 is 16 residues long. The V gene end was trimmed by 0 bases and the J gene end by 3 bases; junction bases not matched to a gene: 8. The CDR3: CASSLGQGARLYEQYF. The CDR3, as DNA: TGCGCCAGCAGCTTGGGGCAGGGGGCGCGCCTCTACGAGCAGTACTTC.

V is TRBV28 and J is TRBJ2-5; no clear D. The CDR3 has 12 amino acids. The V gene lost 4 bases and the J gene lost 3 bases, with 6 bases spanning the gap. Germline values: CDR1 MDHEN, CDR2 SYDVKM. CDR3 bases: TGTGCCAGCAGTTGGCTTAAAGAGACCCAGTACTTC. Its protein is CASSWLKETQYF. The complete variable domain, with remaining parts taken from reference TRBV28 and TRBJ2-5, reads DVKVTQSSRYLVKRTGEKVFLECVQDMDHENMFWYRQDPGLGLRLIYFSYDVKMKEKGDIPEGYSVSREKKERFSLILESASTNQTSMYLCASSWLKETQYFGPGTRLLVL.

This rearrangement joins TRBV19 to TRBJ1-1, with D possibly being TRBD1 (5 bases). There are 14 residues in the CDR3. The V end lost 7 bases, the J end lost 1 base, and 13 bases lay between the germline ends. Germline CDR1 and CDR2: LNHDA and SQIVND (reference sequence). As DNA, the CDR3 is TGTGCCAGTACTAGTTGGGGCCGGAACACTGAAGCTTTCTTT. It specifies CASTSWGRNTEAFF.

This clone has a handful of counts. In nucleotides, the CDR3 is TGTGCCAGCAGCTTAGGAGGGGGCGCGGTCAATGAGCAGTTCTTC. Amino acid sequence: CASSLGGGAVNEQFF. The chain combines TRBV7-2 with TRBJ2-1; 7 nucleotides line up with TRBD1. CDR1 and CDR2 from the germline V gene are SGHTA and FQGNSA. The CDR3 runs to 15 residues. J gave up 6 bases and V 1 base, and 6 bases lay outside the gene matches.

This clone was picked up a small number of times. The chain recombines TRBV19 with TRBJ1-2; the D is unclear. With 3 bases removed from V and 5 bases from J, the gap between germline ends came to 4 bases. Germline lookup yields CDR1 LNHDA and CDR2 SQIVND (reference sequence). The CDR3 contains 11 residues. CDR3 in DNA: TGTGCCAGTAGTATCCCATATGGCTACACCTTC. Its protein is CASSIPYGYTF.

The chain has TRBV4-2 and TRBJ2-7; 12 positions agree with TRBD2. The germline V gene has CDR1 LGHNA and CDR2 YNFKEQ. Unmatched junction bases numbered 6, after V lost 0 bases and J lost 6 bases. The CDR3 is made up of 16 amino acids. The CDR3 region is CASSQDWASGRVEQYF. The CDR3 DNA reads TGTGCCAGCAGCCAAGATTGGGCTAGCGGGAGGGTCGAGCAGTACTTC.